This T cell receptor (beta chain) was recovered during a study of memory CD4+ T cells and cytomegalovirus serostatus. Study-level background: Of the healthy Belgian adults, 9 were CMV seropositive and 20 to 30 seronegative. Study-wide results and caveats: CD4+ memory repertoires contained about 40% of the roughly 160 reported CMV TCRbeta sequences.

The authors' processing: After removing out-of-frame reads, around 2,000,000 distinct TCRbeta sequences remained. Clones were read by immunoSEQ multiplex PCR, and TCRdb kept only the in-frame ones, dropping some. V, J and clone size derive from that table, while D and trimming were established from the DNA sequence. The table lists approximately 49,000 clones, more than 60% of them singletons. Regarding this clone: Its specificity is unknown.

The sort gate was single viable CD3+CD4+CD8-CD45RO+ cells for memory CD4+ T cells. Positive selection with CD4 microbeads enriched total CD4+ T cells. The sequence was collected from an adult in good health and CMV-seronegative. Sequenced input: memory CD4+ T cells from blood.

The CDR3 DNA is TGTGCCAGCAGCCCCACAGGGGGAGCTGGCTACACCTTC. Translated, it gives CASSPTGGAGYTF. The chain combines TRBV5-8 with TRBJ1-2; 8 bases are a match to TRBD1. J lost 7 bases, V lost 4 bases, and 6 bases had no gene match. This CDR3 spans 13 amino acids. Germline V CDR1 and CDR2: SGHTS, YDEGEE.